What follows are 14 T cell receptor beta chains derived from one specimen sequenced in a study of shared clonotypes between healthy human individuals. Assay: immunoSEQ multiplex PCR; the TCRdb copy retains only in-frame clones and omits some. The sample lists about 960,000 clones; approximately 80% were seen once. The sample consisted of memory CD4+ T cells sorted from blood. Described subset: CD45RA-negative fraction. The source of these receptors is a man between 18 and 35 years old in good health.

The rearrangement joins TRBV27 to TRBJ1-1; no reliable D call. The CDR3 length is 14 residues. V dropped 8 bases and J dropped 0 bases, with 13 bases sitting between them. Germline CDR1 reads MNHEY; CDR2 reads SMNVEV (reference sequence). The CDR3 DNA follows: TGTGCCAGCGCCCGTGCAGACATGAACACTGAAGCTTTCTTT. This translates into CASARADMNTEAFF.

This clone was found a few times. The V call is TRBV10-3, the J call TRBJ1-1, with 8 bases fitting TRBD1. V was clipped by 3 bases and J by 2 bases; unmatched bases: 5. The germline V gene encodes CDR1 ENHRY and CDR2 SYGVKD. The CDR3 consists of 15 residues. The CDR3 is CAISDEGQDNTEAFF. The CDR3 DNA reads as TGTGCCATCAGTGATGAGGGACAGGATAACACTGAAGCTTTCTTT.

Comments on this clone: Other DNA sequences in this sample translate to the same CDR3. The rearrangement uses TRBV7-2 and TRBJ1-1, with D possibly matching TRBD1 (5 bases). The V gene lost 3 bases and the J gene lost 5 bases, with 10 bases spanning the gap. The CDR3 extends over 13 amino acids. Germline V gene data show CDR1 as SGHTA and CDR2 as FQGNSA. This CDR3 reads CASSFRGGTEAFF. CDR3 sequence (DNA): TGTGCCAGCAGCTTTAGGGGAGGAACTGAAGCTTTCTTT.

This clone came up once. The chain carries TRBV2 and TRBJ2-5; the D gene could be TRBD1 or TRBD2 (5 bases each). Germline V gives CDR1 SNHLY, CDR2 FYNNEI. This CDR3 is 15 amino acids long. Between the trimmed V and J ends, which lost 1 base and 6 bases, there was a span of 15 bases. The CDR3 here is CASSEGGRGRKTQYF. Written as DNA, the CDR3 is TGTGCCAGCAGTGAAGGGGGCCGGGGAAGGAAGACCCAGTACTTC.

This clone turned up a few times. This chain links TRBV19 with TRBJ2-1; no clear D gene. Germline CDR1 is LNHDA and CDR2 is SQIVND (reference sequence). V lost 6 bases and J lost 1, with 10 bases in between. The CDR3 is 14 residues long. The CDR3 region has the DNA TGTGCCAGTAGCCCGACTGGGTCCTACAATGAGCAGTTCTTC. It yields the protein CASSPTGSYNEQFF.

CDR3 sequence reads: CATSRGSGAAETQYF. As DNA, the CDR3 is TGTGCCACCAGCAGAGGTTCAGGGGCGGCGGAGACCCAGTACTTC. The chain employs TRBV15 and TRBJ2-5, with a weak D call TRBD1 (6 bases). CDR3 length: 15 residues. CDR1 and CDR2 from the germline V gene are LNHNV and YYDKDF (reference sequence). Between the trimmed V and J ends, which lost 1 base and 5 bases, there was a span of 14 bases.

The J gene is TRBJ2-1, the V gene TRBV6-6; the D is unclear. CDR1 and CDR2 (germline): MNHNY, SVGAGI (reference sequence). V was shortened by 4 bases and J by 7 bases, with 20 bases between the two germline ends. The CDR3 sequence is 16 residues long. The CDR3 DNA follows: TGTGCCAGCAGTTCAGTTGGGAATGAGAGACGGAATGAGCAGTTCTTC. Translation gives CASSSVGNERRNEQFF.

The chain is built from TRBV2 and TRBJ1-5; 8 positions agree with TRBD1. The germline V gene has CDR1 SNHLY and CDR2 FYNNEI. CDR3 length: 15 residues. The J segment lost 1 base and the V segment lost 4 bases, leaving 3 bases of the junction unmatched. The CDR3 region has the DNA TGTGCCAGCAGTGGGACAGGGATAAGCAATCAGCCCCAGCATTTT. It is translated as CASSGTGISNQPQHF.

The chain uses TRBV4-2 and TRBJ1-5; D gene ambiguous. This CDR3 region has 15 residues. The V end lost 0 bases, the J end lost 7 bases, and 13 bases lay between the germline ends. CDR1 and CDR2 (germline): LGHNA, YNFKEQ. The CDR3 sequence is CASSQEYSVGQPQHF. The CDR3 DNA reads as TGTGCCAGCAGCCAAGAATACAGCGTGGGACAGCCCCAGCATTTT.

The rearrangement joins TRBV9 to TRBJ2-5; D is unresolved. Trimming removed 0 bases at V and 1 base at J, with 7 bases between. This CDR3 contains 14 residues. Germline CDR1 and CDR2: SGDLS and YYNGEE. CDR3 in amino acids: CASSVGGIQETQYF. Written as DNA, the CDR3 is TGTGCCAGCAGCGTAGGGGGAATCCAAGAGACCCAGTACTTC.

CDR3 amino acids: CASSLDPREITDTQYF. The DNA of the CDR3 is TGTGCCAGCAGCTTAGACCCCCGGGAAATCACAGATACGCAGTATTTT. The V call is TRBV11-2, the J call TRBJ2-3; D is possibly TRBD2 (5 bases). With 0 bases removed from V and 2 bases from J, the gap between germline ends came to 12 bases. CDR3 length: 16 amino acids. Germline-derived CDR1 and CDR2 are SGHAT and FQNNGV.

The chain carries TRBV18 and TRBJ2-3; no firm D call. The CDR3 totals 14 residues. Trimming left V 3 bases short and J 2 bases short, with 9 bases between. From germline, CDR1 is KGHSH and CDR2 LQKENI. The CDR3 sequence: CASSPLPATDTQYF. In DNA, the CDR3 is TGTGCCAGCTCACCCCTGCCAGCCACAGATACGCAGTATTTT.

V usage is TRBV21-1 and J usage is TRBJ1-1; the table's D gene call, TRBD1, was not cross checked with the DNA. TRBV21-1 is labeled a pseudogene. The CDR3 totals 16 residues. CDR3 coding DNA: TGTGCCAGCAGCAAACGATGGACAGGGGAATTGCCTGAAGCTTTCTTT. Amino acid sequence: CASSKRWTGELPEAFF.

This chain connects TRBV9 to TRBJ2-2; TRBD1 matches 7 bases. The CDR3 is 15 residues long. V trimming: 4 bases; J trimming: 5 bases; junction bases outside the gene matches: 8. Germline CDR1 and CDR2: SGDLS and YYNGEE. The CDR3 region has the DNA TGTGCCAGCAGCTTGGACAGGTCGATTACCGGGGAGCTGTTTTTT. Translated, it gives CASSLDRSITGELFF.